A single sample is the source of the 26 T cell receptor beta chains below, sequenced in a study of blood T cell repertoires in COVID-19. Generated by immunoSEQ multiplex PCR, the TCRdb table keeps only in-frame clones and is missing some. The sample lists about 98,000 clones; approximately 86% were seen once. The material sequenced was peripheral blood. The receptor set was obtained from a man aged 45 to 65 with active or convalescent COVID-19.

This clone was seen only once. The genes are TRBV10-3 and TRBJ2-3, with TRBD2 matching over 8 bases. The CDR3 runs to 15 residues. Germline values: CDR1 ENHRY, CDR2 SYGVKD. The ends lost 4 bases at V and 3 bases at J; junction bases unmatched: 6. DNA of the CDR3: TGTGCCATCAGTGGAGGTAGCGGGGTAACAGATACGCAGTATTTT. Its translation: CAISGGSGVTDTQYF.

This chain uses TRBV30 with TRBJ2-5; D gene unclear. The germline CDR1 and CDR2 sequences are GTSNPN and SVGIG (reference sequence). The CDR3 contains 13 residues. V was shortened by 1 base and J by 5 bases, with 11 bases between the two germline ends. CDR3 in DNA: TGTGCCTGGAGTGGAAGCCCGGTGGAGACCCAGTACTTC. Its translation: CAWSGSPVETQYF. The full variable domain, in which reference TRBV30 and TRBJ2-5 provide the parts outside the CDR3, is SQTIHQWPATLVQPVGSPLSLECTVEGTSNPNLYWYRQAAGRGLQLLFYSVGIGQISSEVPQNLSASRPQDRQFILSSKKLLLSDSGFYLCAWSGSPVETQYFGPGTRLLVL.

J is TRBJ2-1 and V is TRBV2, with no clear D. The CDR3 has 14 residues. The V end was cut by 2 bases, the J end by 9 bases, with 14 bases between. From germline, CDR1 is SNHLY and CDR2 FYNNEI. The DNA of the CDR3 is TGTGCCAGCAGTGAACCCCTGAGAGAGGCTGAGCAGTTCTTC. Residues: CASSEPLREAEQFF.

CDR3 in amino acids: CASSRTGPGNTEAFF. As DNA, the CDR3 is TGTGCCAGCAGTCGGACAGGGCCGGGGAACACTGAAGCTTTCTTT. The chain carries TRBV6-4 and TRBJ1-1, with 8 bases matching TRBD1. Losses at the gene ends were 5 bases for V and 1 base for J; bases not matched to a gene: 6. Germline values: CDR1 MRHNA, CDR2 SNTAGT. The CDR3 extends over 15 amino acids.

The chain joins TRBV25-1 to TRBJ1-4, with 9 nucleotides matching TRBD1. This CDR3 is built from 16 residues. CDR1 and CDR2 from the germline V gene are MGHDK and SYGVNS. The ends lost 3 bases at V and 7 bases at J; junction bases unmatched: 9. Here the CDR3 reads CASSDLSDRGAEKLFF. CDR3 nucleotide sequence: TGTGCCAGCAGTGACTTATCAGACAGGGGGGCTGAAAAACTGTTTTTT.

The chain couples TRBV24-1 to TRBJ2-3; the D gene is possibly TRBD2 (7 bases). The CDR3 runs to 16 residues. The germline gives CDR1 KGHDR, CDR2 SFDVKD. The V end lost 1 base, the J end lost 2 bases, and 12 bases lay between the germline ends. As DNA, the CDR3 is TGTGCCACCAGTGATTTTGCGGGGGCCCTCACAGATACGCAGTATTTT. This translates into CATSDFAGALTDTQYF.

As concerns this clone: The sample has other DNA sequences that encode this CDR3 too. This sequence joins TRBV20-1 and TRBJ2-7; no clear D gene. Germline V CDR1 and CDR2: DFQATT, SNEGSKA (reference sequence). The V and J ends lost 3 bases and 5 bases respectively, with 8 bases between them. This CDR3 contains 11 residues. Here the CDR3 reads CSARSGHEQYF. The CDR3 DNA sequence: TGCAGTGCTAGGAGTGGGCACGAGCAGTACTTC.

The rearrangement joins TRBV5-3 to TRBJ2-7, with 8 bases lining up with TRBD2. TRBV5-3 is an ORF, and what it does is uncertain. The CDR3 runs 16 residues. Trimming cost V 0 bases and J 3 bases; bases outside gene matches: 8. The CDR3 sequence: CARSLGPSGLCYEQYV. The DNA of the CDR3 is TGTGCCAGAAGCTTGGGCCCTAGCGGGTTATGCTACGAGCAGTACGTC.

The chain combines TRBV2 with TRBJ2-3; TRBD2 aligns across 9 bases. V lost 2 bases, J lost 5 bases, and 5 bases stayed unmatched. This CDR3 region has 15 residues. Germline CDR1 and CDR2: SNHLY and FYNNEI. CDR3 DNA: TGTGCCAGCAGTGAACTTAGCGGGGGAGTAGATACGCAGTATTTT. Translated, it gives CASSELSGGVDTQYF. The variable domain in full, completed from reference TRBV2 and TRBJ2-3, reads EPEVTQTPSHQVTQMGQEVILRCVPISNHLYFYWYRQILGQKVEFLVSFYNNEISEKSEIFDDQFSVERPDGSNFTLKIRSTKLEDSAMYFCASSELSGGVDTQYFGPGTRLTVL.

The J gene is TRBJ2-3, the V gene TRBV7-8, with 15 nucleotides matching TRBD2. Germline V gene sequence: CDR1 SGHVS, CDR2 FQNEAQ. The junction had 0 bases not matched to a gene; V was cut back by 1 base and J by 4 bases. This CDR3 is built from 16 residues. The CDR3 nucleotides are TGTGCCAGCAGCTTAGGGACTAGCGGGGGGGCAGATACGCAGTATTTT. This encodes CASSLGTSGGADTQYF.

The chain recombines TRBV7-9 with TRBJ1-2; D remains ambiguous. Trimming left V 2 bases short and J 8 bases short, with 12 bases between. In germline, CDR1 is SEHNR, CDR2 FQNEAQ (reference sequence). This CDR3 has 13 amino acids. The CDR3 protein is CASSLRQESGYTF. In nucleotides, the CDR3 is TGTGCCAGCAGCTTAAGGCAGGAAAGCGGCTACACCTTC.

The rearrangement uses TRBV3-1 (or the pseudogene TRBV3-2) and TRBJ2-7, with 9 bases aligning to TRBD1. V lost 1 base and J lost 1; bases outside the gene matches: 2. The CDR3 spans 15 residues. Germline V gene lookup returns CDR1 LGHDT and CDR2 YNNKEL (reference sequence). The CDR3 DNA reads as TGTGCCAGCAGCCAAGGGGGACAGGGTTCCTACGAGCAGTACGTC. This gives the protein CASSQGGQGSYEQYV.

Regarding this clone: Other DNA sequences in this specimen translate into the identical CDR3. This rearrangement joins TRBV5-1 to TRBJ2-3, with 10 bases lining up with TRBD2. The CDR3 sequence is 15 residues long. The germline V gene has CDR1 SGHRS and CDR2 YFSETQ. The junction had 3 bases not matched to a gene; V was cut back by 4 bases and J by 1 base. CDR3 residues: CASSLGLAGTDTQYF. The CDR3 DNA is TGCGCCAGCAGCCTCGGACTAGCGGGCACAGATACGCAGTATTTT.

In this sample, this clone turned up a few times. The rearrangement links TRBV18 to TRBJ1-1; D remains ambiguous. The CDR3 length is 16 residues. The V and J ends lost 0 bases and 1 base respectively, with 12 bases between them. Germline assignment: CDR1 KGHSH and CDR2 LQKENI. CDR3 region: CASSPPTGSSNTEAFF. CDR3 in DNA: TGTGCCAGCTCACCACCCACGGGGTCCTCGAACACTGAAGCTTTCTTT.

This chain joins TRBV28 and TRBJ1-2, with 12 bases aligning to TRBD1. V trimming: 5 bases; J trimming: 6 bases; junction bases outside the gene matches: 7. Germline CDR1 MDHEN, CDR2 SYDVKM. The CDR3 is 15 amino acids. CDR3 DNA sequence: TGTGCCAGCAGTCCGGCGGGACAGGGGGCCCATGGCTACACCTTC. Its translation: CASSPAGQGAHGYTF.

The chain joins TRBV23-1 to TRBJ2-5; the match to TRBD1 covers 9 bases. TRBV23-1 is designated an ORF whose function remains uncertain. CDR3 size: 15 residues. The J segment lost 5 bases and the V segment lost 1 base, leaving 5 bases of the junction unmatched. This CDR3 is CASSQWRDRVETQYF. CDR3 coding DNA: TGCGCCAGCAGTCAATGGAGGGACAGGGTTGAGACCCAGTACTTC.

The chain combines TRBV5-1 with TRBJ2-3, with 14 nucleotides matching TRBD2. This CDR3 comprises 18 residues. J gave up 2 bases and V 4 bases, and 9 bases lay outside the gene matches. Per germline, CDR1 SGHRS and CDR2 YFSETQ. Written as DNA, the CDR3 is TGCGCCAGCAGCGAAGGACTAGCGGGGGGCGGGTACACAGATACGCAGTATTTT. Amino acids: CASSEGLAGGGYTDTQYF.

V and J are TRBV10-3 and TRBJ1-1, with D possibly TRBD1 on 5 matching bases. CDR1 is ENHRY, CDR2 SYGVKD, per germline. Between the trimmed V and J ends, which lost 7 bases and 2 bases, there was a span of 14 bases. CDR3 length: 14 residues. CDR3 sequence: CAITPARENTEAFF. The DNA of the CDR3 is TGTGCCATCACTCCCGCCAGGGAAAACACTGAAGCTTTCTTT.

The chain employs TRBV19 and TRBJ2-5; unclear D gene. The CDR3 contains 10 residues. Germline assignment: CDR1 LNHDA and CDR2 SQIVND (reference sequence). Trimming took off 7 bases at V and 5 bases at J, with 5 bases between the two ends. In DNA, the CDR3 is TGTGCCAGTACTCTTGAGACCCAGTACTTC. Amino acid sequence: CASTLETQYF.

The gene calls are TRBV2 and TRBJ2-5; 11 positions match TRBD2. The V gene end was trimmed by 8 bases and the J gene end by 4 bases; junction bases not matched to a gene: 6. This CDR3 region has 14 residues. Germline V lookup: CDR1 SNHLY, CDR2 FYNNEI. The CDR3 region has the DNA TGTGCCAGCCGTGGTAGCGGGAGGGGAGAGACCCAGTACTTC. Encoded protein: CASRGSGRGETQYF. Drawing the rest from reference TRBV2 and TRBJ2-5, the complete variable domain is EPEVTQTPSHQVTQMGQEVILRCVPISNHLYFYWYRQILGQKVEFLVSFYNNEISEKSEIFDDQFSVERPDGSNFTLKIRSTKLEDSAMYFCASRGSGRGETQYFGPGTRLLVL.

The J gene is TRBJ2-2, the V gene TRBV7-2; the D is unclear. Trimming cost V 5 bases and J 3 bases, with 4 bases left between them. This CDR3 has 12 residues. Per the germline V gene, CDR1 is SGHTA and CDR2 is FQGNSA. DNA for the CDR3: TGTGCCAGCAGCCTTTACACCGGGGAGCTGTTTTTT. Its protein is CASSLYTGELFF.

The rearrangement joins TRBV27 to TRBJ1-5, with 9 bases aligning to TRBD1. The CDR3 length is 14 residues. J gave up 6 bases and V 6 bases, and 6 bases lay outside the gene matches. Germline loops: CDR1 MNHEY, CDR2 SMNVEV (reference sequence). The CDR3 nucleotides are TGTGCCAGCAGCAAACAGGGGGCGGGTCAGCCCCAGCATTTT. This codes for CASSKQGAGQPQHF.

The chain uses TRBV5-5 and TRBJ1-4, with 7 bases that match TRBD1. The V gene's germline CDR1 is SGHKS and CDR2 YYEKEE (reference sequence). The CDR3 consists of 14 residues. Losses at the gene ends were 4 bases for V and 0 bases for J; bases not matched to a gene: 0. The CDR3 protein is CASSGQATNEKLFF. The CDR3 DNA is TGTGCCAGCAGCGGACAGGCAACTAATGAAAAACTGTTTTTT.

This rearrangement joins TRBV28 to TRBJ1-2; TRBD1 aligns across 7 bases. Trimming at V came to 4 bases and at J to 10 bases, leaving 18 bases not matched to a gene. The CDR3 is 16 amino acids. The germline V gene has CDR1 MDHEN and CDR2 SYDVKM. The CDR3 region has the DNA TGTGCCAGCAGTTCCTTTGGGACAGTCGGCTCGATTGTCTACACCTTC. Residues: CASSSFGTVGSIVYTF.

The J gene is TRBJ2-1, the V gene TRBV25-1; 8 bases fit TRBD1. This CDR3 comprises 13 residues. Germline CDR1 MGHDK, CDR2 SYGVNS. J lost 5 bases, V lost 7 bases, and 4 bases had no gene match. CDR3 sequence (DNA): TGTGCCAGCACCAAGACAGGGGACAATGAGCAGTTCTTC. This encodes CASTKTGDNEQFF.

This chain links TRBV5-1 with TRBJ2-1; TRBD1 aligns across 8 bases. J gave up 5 bases and V 0 bases, and 4 bases lay outside the gene matches. Germline assignment: CDR1 SGHRS and CDR2 YFSETQ. This CDR3 contains 15 residues. The CDR3 DNA follows: TGCGCCAGCAGCTTGGACGGACAGGGCCACAATGAGCAGTTCTTC. Protein sequence: CASSLDGQGHNEQFF.